These 2 T cell receptor beta chains were sequenced from one sample in a study of sequential checkpoint blockade in melanoma. The treatment here: randomized to nivolumab then ipilimumab (arm A) or the reverse (arm B). Assay: immunoSEQ multiplex PCR; the TCRdb copy retains only in-frame clones and omits some. The sample lists about 11,000 clones, 70% to 80% seen once, with 9% to 12% in the top ten. The specimen comprised CD8+ T cells sorted from blood (inferred from file names), sampled from a patient given nivolumab and ipilimumab in sequence. Receptor source: a human donor with melanoma.

This chain joins TRBV27 and TRBJ2-5, with 9 bases that match TRBD1. The end of the DNA aligns better with TRBJ2-7, so the J call may be wrong. From germline, CDR1 is MNHEY and CDR2 SMNVEV (reference sequence). The CDR3 spans 16 residues. CDR3 nucleotide sequence: TGTGCCAGCAGTGCTTCGTGGGACAGGGTATACGACGAGCAGTACTTC. Translation gives CASSASWDRVYDEQYF.

This chain links TRBV4-1 with TRBJ2-7, with 7 positions matching TRBD2. This CDR3 is built from 16 residues. J lost 6 bases, V lost 1 base, and 12 bases had no gene match. The germline gives CDR1 MGHRA, CDR2 YSYEKL. The CDR3 reads CASSQVTGGRAIEQYF. CDR3 sequence (DNA): TGCGCCAGCAGCCAAGTTACTGGGGGGAGGGCCATCGAGCAGTACTTC.